The clone carrying this TCR beta chain was seen only a few times. CDR3 length equals 15 residues. CDR1 and CDR2 from the germline V gene are SNHLY and FYNNEI. V lost 7 bases and J 0 bases, leaving 14 bases between the germline ends. The source of the sample is a study of early T cells in non-severe SARS-CoV-2 infection. TCRdb called the 5' RACE reads again in MiXCR, with one record for every CDR3 protein. The sample has more than 20,000 distinct CDR3 sequences; around 4% are singletons. The sequencing input was whole blood. The chain carries TRBV2 and TRBJ2-3; no clear D. The sequence was collected from an adult who was a healthcare worker with PCR-confirmed SARS-CoV-2 infection or an uninfected control (not recorded which). CDR3 in DNA: TGTGCCAGCACTCCCGGGTATGGAAGCACAGATACGCAGTATTTT. The encoded protein is CASTPGYGSTDTQYF. The whole variable domain, remainder taken from reference TRBV2 and TRBJ2-3, is EPEVTQTPSHQVTQMGQEVILRCVPISNHLYFYWYRQILGQKVEFLVSFYNNEISEKSEIFDDQFSVERPDGSNFTLKIRSTKLEDSAMYFCASTPGYGSTDTQYFGPGTRLTVL.